These T cell receptor beta chains were read from a single sample in a study of blood T cell repertoires in COVID-19. Measured with immunoSEQ multiplex PCR; TCRdb has only the in-frame clones, and not every one. The sample records about 35,000 clones, around 85% being singletons. The sample was peripheral blood. The receptor set was obtained from a man aged 60 to 69 with active or convalescent COVID-19. The CDR3 runs from the conserved cysteine through the conserved F or W. The order of the fields is D gene, V gene, J gene, clone size, CDR3 DNA, CDR3 protein. The D gene is left open where the match is weak. Not every row has a clone size; where given, it reads once, few, many or a size class.

TRBD1	TRBV5-1	TRBJ1-2	once	TGCGCCAGCAGTATAGGGGCCGGGACAGGGTATGGCTACACCTTC	CASSIGAGTGYGYTF
NA	TRBV28	TRBJ2-2	NA	TGTGCCAGCAGTTCCGGGTCCTCATGGGGGGAGCTGTTTTTT	CASSSGSSWGELFF
TRBD2	TRBV9	TRBJ2-3	NA	TGTGCCAGCAGCGTTAGCGGGGACACAGATACGCAGTATTTT	CASSVSGDTDTQYF
TRBD2	TRBV6-2/TRBV6-3	TRBJ2-2	NA	TGTGCCAGCAGTTACCCCCTCACTAGCGTTGACACCGGGGAGCTGTTTTTT	CASSYPLTSVDTGELFF
TRBD2	TRBV7-2	TRBJ2-6	NA	TGTGCCAGCAGCTCACCAGCGGGGGGCTCTGGGGCCAACGTCCTGACTTTC	CASSSPAGGSGANVLTF
NA	TRBV6-4	TRBJ1-1	NA	TGTGCCAGCAGCTACAGGTCCCCCTGGGCTGAAGCTTTCTTT	CASSYRSPWAEAFF
NA	TRBV3-1/TRBV3-2	TRBJ1-4	NA	TGTGCCAGCAGCCAAAGTATTAGATGGCAGGGCGATGAAAAACTGTTTTTT	CASSQSIRWQGDEKLFF
NA	TRBV9	TRBJ1-2	NA	TGTGCCAGCAGCGTAGAAGGTAGGGGCAGCTCCTATGGCTACACCTTC	CASSVEGRGSSYGYTF
NA	TRBV2	TRBJ1-5	NA	TGTGCCAGCAGCCCAGAAGGAGGGTACAATCAGCCCCAGCATTTT	CASSPEGGYNQPQHF
NA	TRBV4-1	TRBJ1-2	NA	TGCGCCAGCAGCCAACAGTGGGGACACTCGGGCTACACCTTC	CASSQQWGHSGYTF
NA	TRBV18	TRBJ1-1	NA	TGTGCCAGCTCACCATTCGTCGAGAATGAAGCTTTCTTT	CASSPFVENEAFF
NA	TRBV6-5	TRBJ2-3	NA	TGTGCCAGCAGTTACTCGGCAGAAGATACGCAGTATTTT	CASSYSAEDTQYF